Listed here are 32 T cell receptor beta chains from one sample, sequenced in a study of cytomegalovirus exposure and HLA in healthy donors. Both 60 Vbeta primers and 13 Jbeta primers went into the PCR. The table came from immunoSEQ multiplex PCR; TCRdb's copy has only in-frame clones and leaves some out. The sample holds over 150,000 clones, less than 80% seen once. Sequencing used PBMCs. These receptors were collected from a young man in good health and CMV-seronegative.

V is TRBV7-8 and J is TRBJ1-2; perhaps TRBD1 as D (5 bases). The CDR3 length is 13 residues. V lost 1 base and J 4 bases, leaving 7 bases between the germline ends. Germline V CDR1 and CDR2: SGHVS, FQNEAQ. In nucleotides, the CDR3 is TGTGCCAGCAGCTTAGATGACAGCTATGGCTACACCTTC. Translation: CASSLDDSYGYTF. Looking up the rest from reference TRBV7-8 and TRBJ1-2 gives the full variable domain: GAGVSQSPRYKVAKRGQDVALRCDPISGHVSLFWYQQALGQGPEFLTYFQNEAQLDKSGLPSDRFFAERPEGSVSTLKIQRTQQEDSAVYLCASSLDDSYGYTFGSGTRLTVV.

This clone has only a few counts. This rearrangement joins TRBV25-1 to TRBJ2-1, with 10 bases that match TRBD1. V shed 1 base and J 7 bases; nucleotides not matched to a gene: 7. This CDR3 is 16 amino acids long. CDR1 and CDR2 (germline): MGHDK, SYGVNS. The CDR3 DNA reads TGTGCCAGCAGTGAATCCGAGACAGGGGGCGAAAATGAGCAGTTCTTC. It is translated as CASSESETGGENEQFF.

The rearrangement uses TRBV6-4 and TRBJ1-1, with D tentatively TRBD1 (6 bases). Germline V gives CDR1 MRHNA, CDR2 SNTAGT. The CDR3 spans 15 residues. Trimming pared 6 bases from V and 0 bases from J, leaving 14 bases between. Here the CDR3 DNA reads TGTGCCAGCAGCGCTTATCCAGGGGTGAACACTGAAGCTTTCTTT. Protein product: CASSAYPGVNTEAFF.

The chain recombines TRBV18 with TRBJ2-2, with D unresolved. CDR3 length: 16 amino acids. Germline V lookup: CDR1 KGHSH, CDR2 LQKENI. The V and J ends lost 0 bases and 0 bases respectively, with 8 bases between them. The CDR3: CASSPPGQANTGELFF. CDR3 coding DNA: TGTGCCAGCTCACCACCTGGGCAAGCGAACACCGGGGAGCTGTTTTTT.

The gene calls are TRBV7-8 and TRBJ2-3, with 9 bases fitting TRBD2. Germline CDR1 reads SGHVS; CDR2 reads FQNEAQ. The V and J ends lost 4 bases and 6 bases, in that order; junction bases with no gene match: 11. The CDR3 totals 16 residues. Here the CDR3 reads CASSSRLAALGDTQYF. CDR3 sequence (DNA): TGTGCCAGCAGCTCCCGACTAGCGGCCCTGGGGGATACGCAGTATTTT.

CDR3 nucleotide sequence: TGCGCCAGCAGCCCACAGGGTGAAAGCTACTCCGAGCAGTACTTC. The encoded protein is CASSPQGESYSEQYF. The V gene is TRBV5-1, the J gene TRBJ2-7; tentative D call: TRBD1 (6 bases). This CDR3 spans 15 amino acids. V lost 4 bases and J lost 6, with 20 bases in between. The germline CDR1 and CDR2 sequences are SGHRS and YFSETQ.

The V and J genes are TRBV4-2 and TRBJ2-5; TRBD2 aligns across 11 bases. The V gene end was trimmed by 0 bases and the J gene end by 2 bases; junction bases not matched to a gene: 11. This CDR3 is built from 19 residues. Germline-derived CDR1 and CDR2 are LGHNA and YNFKEQ. In DNA form, the CDR3 reads TGTGCCAGCAGCCAAGACCCTGTAGCGGGGGGGAACCCACAAGAGACCCAGTACTTC. Encoded protein: CASSQDPVAGGNPQETQYF.

The chain uses TRBV6-5 and TRBJ2-2, with TRBD1 as a possible D gene (7 bases). Per germline, CDR1 MNHEY and CDR2 SVGAGI. There are 14 residues in the CDR3. Trimming took 8 bases from V and 5 from J, leaving 15 bases between them. The DNA for the CDR3 is TGTGCCAGCTCGGGCGCAGGGGGGACCGGGGAGCTGTTTTTT. Translated: CASSGAGGTGELFF.

The V and J genes are TRBV19 and TRBJ2-7, with D possibly being TRBD1 (6 bases). V lost 4 bases, J lost 5 bases, and 21 bases lay in between. In germline, CDR1 is LNHDA, CDR2 SQIVND (reference sequence). CDR3 length: 16 amino acids. The CDR3 bases are TGTGCCAGTAGTAAGATTACAGGGAGACCTTTAGACGAGCAGTACTTC. Translated: CASSKITGRPLDEQYF.

The rearrangement links TRBV5-4 to TRBJ1-6; D gene unclear. Trimming left V 0 bases short and J 10 bases short, with 8 bases between. This CDR3 has 13 residues. Looked up from germline, CDR1 is SGHNT and CDR2 is YYREEE (reference sequence). CDR3 in amino acids: CASSLGSGSPLHF. The CDR3 coding sequence is TGTGCCAGCAGCTTGGGGTCAGGCTCACCCCTCCACTTT.

The chain combines TRBV7-6 with TRBJ2-3; perhaps TRBD2 as D (6 bases). Germline-derived CDR1 and CDR2 are SGHVS and FNYEAQ. The CDR3 is 17 residues long. V lost 4 bases and J lost 2, with 19 bases in between. The CDR3 sequence is CASSSSLALTPTDTQYF. CDR3 coding DNA: TGTGCCAGCAGCTCCTCGCTAGCGCTCACCCCCACAGATACGCAGTATTTT.

This clone appeared a single time. The chain uses TRBV15 and TRBJ2-7; 13 nucleotides line up with TRBD2. Germline V gene data show CDR1 as LNHNV and CDR2 as YYDKDF (reference sequence). The CDR3 is 16 residues long. Trimming at V came to 1 base and at J to 3 bases, leaving 3 bases not matched to a gene. CDR3 DNA sequence: TGTGCCACCAGCAGAGGACTAGCGGGGGGCCTCTACGAGCAGTACTTC. Encoded protein: CATSRGLAGGLYEQYF.

Comments on this clone: Other DNA sequences from this sample encode an identical CDR3 as well. The rearrangement links TRBV18 to TRBJ1-2, with TRBD1 matching over 11 bases. The CDR3 runs to 15 residues. Germline-derived CDR1 and CDR2 are KGHSH and LQKENI. V lost 3 bases to trimming and J lost 4 bases; unmatched junction nucleotides: 4. The CDR3 region has the DNA TGTGCCAGCTCACCTGGACAGGGGGCGGGCTATGGCTACACCTTC. Amino acids: CASSPGQGAGYGYTF.

The J gene is TRBJ2-7, the V gene TRBV19, with D maybe TRBD1 (5 bases). Germline-derived CDR1 and CDR2 are LNHDA and SQIVND (reference sequence). With 5 bases removed from V and 6 bases from J, the gap between germline ends came to 20 bases. This CDR3 has 15 amino acids. In DNA, the CDR3 is TGTGCCAGTAGTGCCGTTGGGCAGGGTGGAGTCGAGCAGTACTTC. Encoded protein: CASSAVGQGGVEQYF.

This clone was observed a few times. CDR3 residues: CASSSDGGGSPLHF. The CDR3 region has the DNA TGTGCCAGCAGCTCAGATGGCGGAGGTTCACCCCTCCACTTT. V usage is TRBV9 and J usage is TRBJ1-6; unclear D gene. Trimming removed 4 bases from V and 9 bases from J, with 14 bases in between. This CDR3 is 14 amino acids long. Germline CDR1 and CDR2: SGDLS and YYNGEE.

The chain employs TRBV6-1 and TRBJ2-1, with unresolved D. The CDR3 is 13 residues long. The V and J ends lost 4 bases and 7 bases respectively, with 11 bases between them. From germline, CDR1 is MNHNS and CDR2 SASEGT. The CDR3 spells CASSVYSMNEQFF. The CDR3 DNA follows: TGTGCCAGCAGTGTCTACTCGATGAATGAGCAGTTCTTC.

The gene calls are TRBV7-2 and TRBJ1-6; D possibly corresponds to TRBD1 (5 bases). Trimming stripped 5 bases from V and 11 bases from J, with 25 bases between. The CDR3 loop spans 17 amino acids. Germline V lookup: CDR1 SGHTA, CDR2 FQGNSA. The CDR3 DNA reads as TGTGCCAGCAGCACGCCCGGGACCGCCACCGGAGGGACACCCCTCCACTTT. This encodes CASSTPGTATGGTPLHF.

The chain couples TRBV29-1 to TRBJ2-2; TRBD1 aligns across 7 bases. Germline V gene lookup returns CDR1 SQVTM and CDR2 ANQGSEA. The V and J ends lost 4 bases and 0 bases, in that order; junction bases with no gene match: 5. The CDR3 covers 15 residues. The CDR3 DNA is TGCAGCGTTGGGGACAGCCTGGCGAACACCGGGGAGCTGTTTTTT. This translates into CSVGDSLANTGELFF.

This clone showed up just a few times. The chain has TRBV5-6 and TRBJ2-7; tentatively, D is TRBD2 (5 bases). V lost 6 bases and J 5 bases, leaving 15 bases between the germline ends. There are 13 residues in the CDR3. Looked up from germline, CDR1 is SGHDT and CDR2 is YYEEEE. CDR3 amino acids: CASTLRGIHEQYF. CDR3 bases: TGTGCCAGCACCCTTCGAGGGATCCACGAGCAGTACTTC.

CDR3 loop: CASSFLSNQGYTF. CDR3 DNA sequence: TGTGCCAGCAGTTTCTTAAGTAATCAGGGCTACACCTTC. The chain links TRBV28 to TRBJ1-2; D is unresolved. This CDR3 has 13 residues. The V end lost 3 bases, the J end lost 8 bases, and 13 bases lay between the germline ends. Germline V gene data show CDR1 as MDHEN and CDR2 as SYDVKM.

The CDR3 DNA reads as TGTGCCAGCCGCGAGCGGGAGGTTTCGAGTTCACCCCTCCACTTT. This encodes CASREREVSSSPLHF. The rearrangement links TRBV7-2 to TRBJ1-6; no clear D gene. There are 15 residues in the CDR3. The V end was cut by 8 bases, the J end by 9 bases, with 20 bases between. CDR1 and CDR2 (germline): SGHTA, FQGNSA.

This clone was recorded once. The rearrangement links TRBV5-6 to TRBJ1-6, with D unclear. The length of the CDR3 is 15 residues. Trimming shortened V by 0 bases and J by 5 bases, and 9 bases separated the two germline ends. Germline loops: CDR1 SGHDT, CDR2 YYEEEE. As DNA, the CDR3 is TGTGCCAGCAGCTTGGGCGGGGAGGATAATTCACCCCTCCACTTT. Its translation is CASSLGGEDNSPLHF.

The rearrangement joins TRBV5-6 to TRBJ2-2; TRBD2 might be the D (6 bases). The V gene lost 9 bases and the J gene lost 5 bases, with 14 bases spanning the gap. The CDR3 covers 13 residues. CDR1 is SGHDT, CDR2 YYEEEE, per germline. The CDR3 region has the DNA TGTGCCACAACGGGAGACAAGACCGGGGAGCTGTTTTTT. Amino acid sequence: CATTGDKTGELFF.

This chain joins TRBV7-9 and TRBJ1-2, with a weak D call TRBD1 (6 bases). The CDR3 covers 13 residues. V lost 5 bases to trimming and J lost 3 bases, with 10 bases between them. CDR1 is SEHNR, CDR2 FQNEAQ, per germline (reference sequence). The CDR3 loop is CASSPGEYYGYTF. The CDR3 DNA follows: TGTGCCAGCAGCCCAGGGGAGTACTATGGCTACACCTTC. Looking up the rest from reference TRBV7-9 and TRBJ1-2 gives the full variable domain: DTGVSQNPRHKITKRGQNVTFRCDPISEHNRLYWYRQTLGQGPEFLTYFQNEAQLEKSRLLSDRFSAERPKGSFSTLEIQRTEQGDSAMYLCASSPGEYYGYTFGSGTRLTVV.

This clone was seen once. V is TRBV2 and J is TRBJ2-7; a weak D match, TRBD2 (6 bases). Trimming left V 8 bases short and J 3 bases short, with 23 bases between. The CDR3 is 16 amino acids. Germline-derived CDR1 and CDR2 are SNHLY and FYNNEI. This chain's CDR3 is CASFQSGEVPLYEQYF. In nucleotides, the CDR3 is TGTGCCAGCTTCCAGAGTGGGGAGGTTCCGCTCTACGAGCAGTACTTC. Full variable domain (outside the CDR3, taken from reference TRBV2 and TRBJ2-7): EPEVTQTPSHQVTQMGQEVILRCVPISNHLYFYWYRQILGQKVEFLVSFYNNEISEKSEIFDDQFSVERPDGSNFTLKIRSTKLEDSAMYFCASFQSGEVPLYEQYFGPGTRLTVT.

The V and J genes are TRBV27 and TRBJ2-3; the D gene is possibly TRBD2 (6 bases). Deletions cut 5 bases from V and 3 bases from J, with 15 bases between. Germline-derived CDR1 and CDR2 are MNHEY and SMNVEV (reference sequence). CDR3 size: 15 residues. The CDR3: CASSAHGGETDTQYF. Written as DNA, the CDR3 is TGTGCCAGCAGTGCCCACGGGGGAGAAACAGATACGCAGTATTTT.

The chain recombines TRBV2 with TRBJ1-2; 8 nucleotides match TRBD1. The germline CDR1 and CDR2 sequences are SNHLY and FYNNEI. Losses at the gene ends were 5 bases for V and 8 bases for J; bases not matched to a gene: 7. The CDR3 spans 13 residues. In DNA form, the CDR3 reads TGTGCCAGCAGTTCGGACAGGGTTGAGGGCTACACCTTC. Its translation is CASSSDRVEGYTF. The full variable domain, rest sourced from reference TRBV2 and TRBJ1-2, is EPEVTQTPSHQVTQMGQEVILRCVPISNHLYFYWYRQILGQKVEFLVSFYNNEISEKSEIFDDQFSVERPDGSNFTLKIRSTKLEDSAMYFCASSSDRVEGYTFGSGTRLTVV.

This chain joins TRBV18 and TRBJ1-3; possibly TRBD1 for D (6 bases). Germline V gives CDR1 KGHSH, CDR2 LQKENI. The CDR3 consists of 16 residues. V shed 4 bases and J shed 2 bases, with 15 bases lying between them. CDR3 DNA sequence: TGTGCCAGCTCACGCGGGGGAACAGGGACTGGAAACACCATATATTTT. Its translation: CASSRGGTGTGNTIYF.

The V gene is TRBV4-2, the J gene TRBJ2-7; D unresolved. The CDR3 sequence is 12 residues long. Trimming pared 0 bases from V and 6 bases from J, leaving 6 bases between. The germline V gene encodes CDR1 LGHNA and CDR2 YNFKEQ. The CDR3 region is CASSQDPGEQYF. The CDR3 region has the DNA TGTGCCAGCAGCCAAGACCCCGGCGAGCAGTACTTC.

V and J are TRBV5-6 and TRBJ2-2; tentatively, D is TRBD1 (6 bases). The CDR3 loop spans 17 amino acids. The V and J ends lost 0 bases and 3 bases respectively, with 15 bases between them. Germline V gene lookup returns CDR1 SGHDT and CDR2 YYEEEE. The CDR3 sequence is CASSLGGGQTYTGELFF. In nucleotides, the CDR3 is TGTGCCAGCAGCTTGGGAGGGGGACAAACTTACACCGGGGAGCTGTTTTTT.

This clone was found a few times. The chain couples TRBV7-6 to TRBJ2-1, with 12 bases lining up with TRBD2. Looked up from germline, CDR1 is SGHVS and CDR2 is FNYEAQ. This CDR3 is 16 amino acids long. With 1 base clipped from V and 9 bases from J, the junction kept 7 bases outside the gene matches. The CDR3 region has the DNA TGTGCCAGCAGCTTAGGCTCGCTAGCGGGGGGGGGTGAGCAGTTCTTC. It encodes CASSLGSLAGGGEQFF. The full variable domain, rest sourced from reference TRBV7-6 and TRBJ2-1, is GAGVSQSPRYKVTKRGQDVALRCDPISGHVSLYWYRQALGQGPEFLTYFNYEAQQDKSGLPNDRFSAERPEGSISTLTIQRTEQRDSAMYRCASSLGSLAGGGEQFFGPGTRLTVL.

This sequence joins TRBV10-3 and TRBJ1-1, with D possibly TRBD1 on 5 matching bases. In germline, CDR1 is ENHRY, CDR2 SYGVKD. This CDR3 region has 13 residues. Trimming removed 8 bases at V and 0 bases at J, with 10 bases between. In DNA, the CDR3 is TGTGCCATCCGTGGACATCTGAACACTGAAGCTTTCTTT. It yields the protein CAIRGHLNTEAFF.